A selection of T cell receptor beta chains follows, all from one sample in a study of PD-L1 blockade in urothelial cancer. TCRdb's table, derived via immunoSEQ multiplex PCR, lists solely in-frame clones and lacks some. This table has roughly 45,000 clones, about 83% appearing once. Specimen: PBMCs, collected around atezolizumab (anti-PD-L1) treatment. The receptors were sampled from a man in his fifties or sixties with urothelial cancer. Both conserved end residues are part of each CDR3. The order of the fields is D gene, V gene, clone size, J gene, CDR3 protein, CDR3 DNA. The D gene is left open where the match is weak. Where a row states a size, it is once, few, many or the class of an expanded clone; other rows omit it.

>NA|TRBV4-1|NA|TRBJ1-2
CASSQEPSDYGYTF
TGCGCCAGCAGCCAAGAACCGTCGGACTATGGCTACACCTTC
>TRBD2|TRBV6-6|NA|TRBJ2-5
CASSLSGLGAETQYF
TGTGCCAGCAGTTTATCGGGACTAGGGGCGGAGACCCAGTACTTC
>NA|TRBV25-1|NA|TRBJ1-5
CASSEAGVSNQPQHF
TGTGCCAGCAGTGAGGCAGGGGTTAGCAATCAGCCCCAGCATTTT
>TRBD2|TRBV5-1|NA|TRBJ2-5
CASSLFGDGRWETQYF
TGCGCCAGCAGCTTGTTTGGCGACGGGAGGTGGGAGACCCAGTACTTC
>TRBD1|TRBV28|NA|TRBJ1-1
CASSLQGGTEAFF
TGTGCCAGCAGTTTACAGGGGGGCACTGAAGCTTTCTTT
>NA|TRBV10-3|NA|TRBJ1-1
CAISETGRNTEAFF
TGTGCCATCAGTGAGACAGGGCGGAACACTGAAGCTTTCTTT
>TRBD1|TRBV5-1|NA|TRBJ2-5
CASSHGQGRETQYF
TGCGCCAGCAGCCACGGACAGGGGAGGGAGACCCAGTACTTC
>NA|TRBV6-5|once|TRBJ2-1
CASQILASNEQFF
TGTGCCAGCCAGATCTTAGCGAGCAATGAGCAGTTCTTC
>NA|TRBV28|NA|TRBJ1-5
CATHSHNQPQHF
TGTGCCACCCACAGCCACAATCAGCCCCAGCATTTT
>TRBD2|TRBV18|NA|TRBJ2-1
CASSPDSGEANEQFF
TGTGCCAGCTCACCCGATAGCGGGGAGGCAAATGAGCAGTTCTTC
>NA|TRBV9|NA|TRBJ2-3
CASSVGPGGTDTQYF
TGTGCCAGCAGCGTAGGGCCAGGGGGCACAGATACGCAGTATTTT
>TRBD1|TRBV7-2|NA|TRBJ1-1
CASSRQGDFGEAFF
TGTGCCAGCAGCCGACAGGGCGATTTCGGTGAAGCTTTCTTT
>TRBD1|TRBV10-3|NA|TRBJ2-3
CAISDRTGRTTDTQYF
TGTGCCATCAGTGATCGGACAGGGAGGACTACAGATACGCAGTATTTT
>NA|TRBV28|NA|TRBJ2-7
CASSPTGREQYF
TGTGCCAGCAGCCCGACAGGAAGGGAGCAGTACTTC
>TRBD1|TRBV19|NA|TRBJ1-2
CASSMAGTGDYGYTF
TGTGCCAGTAGTATGGCGGGGACAGGGGACTATGGCTACACCTTC
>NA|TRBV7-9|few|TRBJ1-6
CASSLGRGGNNSPLHF
TGTGCCAGCAGCCTGGGGAGGGGAGGGAATAATTCACCCCTCCACTTT
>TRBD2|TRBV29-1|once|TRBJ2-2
CSVETSGPTGELFF
TGCAGCGTGGAGACTAGCGGTCCCACCGGGGAGCTGTTTTTT